This T cell receptor beta chain was recovered during a study of sequential checkpoint blockade in melanoma. Treatment given: randomized to nivolumab then ipilimumab (arm A) or the reverse (arm B). Sequencing was performed with immunoSEQ multiplex PCR; in TCRdb, only in-frame clones are kept and a portion is missing. The sample has fewer than 20,000 clones; 60% to 75% are singletons. There are 17 residues in the CDR3. This chain connects TRBV1 to TRBJ1-6. TRBV1 is a pseudogene segment. The TCR sequence derives from a human donor with melanoma. Sequences were derived from tumor tissue (inferred from file names), sampled from a patient given nivolumab and ipilimumab in sequence. The CDR3 DNA is TGCGCCAGCAGCCACCTTCGGAGGGTCCGGGGTAATTCACCCCTCCACTTT. Its protein is CASSHLRRVRGNSPLHF.